A selection of T cell receptor beta chains follows, all from one sample in a study of blood T cell repertoires in COVID-19. Only in-frame clones appear in the TCRdb table, and some are missing; sequencing was by immunoSEQ multiplex PCR. The repertoire includes a few hundred thousand clones, over 75% of them detected once, and around a tenth sits in the top ten. Sequencing used PBMCs or T cells enriched from blood (not recorded which). All receptors derive from a woman in her 40s who had recovered from COVID-19. Each CDR3 is given without its conserved first and last residue.

j_gene,v_gene,len,CDR3aa
TRBJ2-1,TRBV28,13,ASSLSGAIYNEQF
TRBJ2-7,TRBV14,10,ASSQGAYEQY
TRBJ2-1,TRBV29-1,12,SARPLSSYNEQF
TRBJ2-3,TRBV28,10,AAGTNTDTQY
TRBJ1-1,TRBV19,12,ASCGQGLNTEAF
TRBJ2-1,TRBV4-3,14,ASSQERTGGWNEQF
TRBJ2-1,TRBV11-3,12,ASSSRGLGKEQF
TRBJ2-7,TRBV7-2,13,ASSQGQVKGDEQY
TRBJ1-5,TRBV2,13,ASSAGQGVNQPQH
TRBJ2-1,TRBV15,13,ATSREAVPPPWQF
TRBJ2-2,TRBV6-2/TRBV6-3,15,ASSYSSSAGGSGELF
TRBJ2-5,TRBV28,11,ASTSSDRETQY
TRBJ2-1,TRBV7-2,12,ASSLNSGSNEQF
TRBJ2-5,TRBV19,13,ASSIGREAWETQY
TRBJ1-1,TRBV9,13,ASSVGGHSNTEAF
TRBJ2-1,TRBV27,12,ASRRLGGANEQF